This T cell receptor beta chain was identified in a study of T cells after yellow fever vaccination (dated by TCRdb to about 2019). Turning to the overall study: The SMART-Seq v4 Ultra Low Input RNA kit was used to prepare libraries from fractions with low cell numbers. To follow T-cell clones before and after primary and booster YFV17D yellow fever vaccination, bulk TCR alpha and beta repertoires were sequenced over time. Two healthy male donors, one aged 18 to 29 and one aged 30 to 40 years, made up the cohort. Bulk PBMC replicates and cell subsets were isolated from blood drawn at multiple timepoints before and after both primary and secondary immunization.

The treatment or condition label for this specimen denotes: live attenuated yellow fever vaccine strain. At each blood-draw timepoint, two biological replicates of bulk PBMCs were collected. PBMCs were isolated from peripheral blood using a standard Ficoll-Paque protocol. TriZol was used to extract RNA from bulk PBMCs, from CD4 and CD8 fractions, and from dextramer-positive and dextramer-negative fractions. Reads for this sample came from an Illumina NovaSeq 6000. TCR cDNA was synthesized by 5'RACE template switching, which introduced a universal primer site and unique molecular identifiers. Priming for cDNA synthesis came from both the TCR alpha and TCR beta constant segments. Library amplification used two PCR steps, and the second PCR step added sample barcodes and sequencing adapters. Libraries were sequenced on Illumina HiSeq 2500 (2x100 bp) or NovaSeq (2x150 bp). As for the authors' bioinformatics: MIGEC handled demultiplexing of reads and collapsing into UMI consensus sequences, while MiXCR performed V(D)J alignment. Using edgeR on replicate PBMC samples, clonotypes were called vaccine-responding if FDR was below 0.01 and the log2 fold change was above 5 up to day 15. CD4 or CD8 identity was assigned to each bulk clonotype according to whether the clonotype was present at higher abundance in the sequenced CD4 repertoire or the sequenced CD8 repertoire. The raw public reads went through TCRdb reprocessing: fastp at Q25, MiXCR clone calling, in-frame beta chains kept. Each CDR3 protein gets just one entry, which takes the most common genes and DNA from the rows behind it. TCRdb, rather than the study authors, made the V and J calls. The sample table contains 250,000 to 400,000 distinct CDR3 sequences; only one count was recorded for 4.1% of them. The biggest ten clones account for around 23% of the sample.

This clonotype was seen a few times. The antigen it binds to is not known. Per-nucleotide qualities are absent, and no much larger clonotype sits a single base away. Findings and caveats that apply to the study as a whole: After the booster, most of the clones that had expanded following primary vaccination were detected again (roughly 97% of CD4 and around 87% of CD8), which suggests that memory was broadly maintained. The secondary T-cell response was weaker than the primary response but faster, peaking on day 5 instead of day 15. The study included only a couple of donors, which limits how far the findings can be generalized. A small fraction of clonotypes appeared in both the CD4 and CD8 compartments, likely as a result of convergent recombination. FACS-sorted repertoires could contain abundant contaminating clonotypes from the bulk population, so computational filtering was required.

The sequences come from PBMCs, collected 5 days after the yellow fever booster vaccination. The clonotype was recovered from a man younger than 35 who received the YFV17D yellow fever vaccine.

CDR3 reads: CASSPRASYEQYF. DNA sequence: TGTGCCAGCAGCCCTCGGGCCTCCTACGAGCAGTACTTC. This chain is built from TRBV7-2 and TRBJ2-7, with the D gene too uncertain to name. The CDR3, from cysteine to phenylalanine, totals 13 residues. The DNA shown is the 39-base CDR3, in frame from base 1. Sequences SGHTA (CDR1) and FQGNSA (CDR2) are obtained from the germline V gene. A distance of 8 bases separates the germline ends of V and J, which lose 5 bases and 0 bases respectively.